A selection of T cell receptor beta chains follows, all from one sample in a study of PD-1 blockade in mismatch repair-deficient tumors. This table comes from immunoSEQ multiplex PCR, and its TCRdb copy is limited to in-frame clones, with some not included. The sample contains approximately 100,000 clones, 82% of which appear only once. The input for sequencing was peripheral blood, taken approximately 35 weeks after starting pembrolizumab. The source is an adult with mismatch repair-deficient cancer. Each CDR3 is given with its conserved first and last residue. A D gene is named only where the DNA matches it firmly. Clone size appears in some rows only: once, few, many, or a class for an expanded clone.

j_call clone_size d_call v_call cdr3_length cdr3_aa cdr3_nt
TRBJ2-1 - TRBD2 TRBV15 15 CATSTTSGRATNQFF TGTGCCACCAGCACGACTAGCGGGAGGGCCACAAATCAGTTCTTC
TRBJ2-2 - TRBD2 TRBV2 14 CASRTSGSTGELFF TGTGCCAGCAGAACTAGCGGGAGTACCGGGGAGCTGTTTTTT
TRBJ1-1 - TRBD1 TRBV7-9 12 CASRPKGAGTFF TGTGCCAGCAGACCGAAGGGGGCAGGAACTTTCTTT
TRBJ2-3 - TRBD2 TRBV14 15 CASSRRLAGRDTQYF TGTGCCAGCAGCCGAAGACTAGCGGGACGAGATACGCAGTATTTT
TRBJ2-7 - - TRBV9 14 CASSVGGNGYEQYF TGTGCCAGCAGCGTAGGAGGGAACGGTTACGAGCAGTACTTC
TRBJ2-5 - - TRBV18 14 CASSASFGGETQYF TGTGCCAGCTCAGCCAGTTTTGGAGGAGAGACCCAGTACTTC
TRBJ1-2 - - TRBV27 15 CASSLKSTQDYGYTF TGTGCCAGCAGTTTAAAGTCTACCCAGGACTATGGCTACACCTTC
TRBJ2-6 - - TRBV7-2 17 CASSLSPFRSGANVLTF TGTGCCAGCAGCCTTTCCCCGTTTCGCTCTGGGGCCAACGTCCTGACTTTC
TRBJ2-3 - TRBD2 TRBV5-1 16 CASSLGTSGFTDTQYF TGCGCCAGCAGCTTAGGGACTAGCGGATTCACAGATACGCAGTATTTT
TRBJ2-1 - - TRBV10-3 11 CAIRAGDEQFF TGTGCCATCAGGGCCGGGGATGAGCAGTTCTTC
TRBJ2-7 - - TRBV4-3 15 CASSQAWAGSYEQYF TGCGCCAGCAGCCAAGCGTGGGCAGGCTCCTACGAGCAGTACTTC
TRBJ2-2 - TRBD1 TRBV4-3 16 CASSQDRGFSTGELFF TGCGCCAGCAGCCAGGACAGGGGATTTAGCACCGGGGAGCTGTTTTTT
TRBJ2-7 - TRBD1 TRBV19 14 CASRPGTGGVEQYF TGTGCCAGTAGACCTGGGACAGGGGGCGTTGAGCAGTACTTC
TRBJ2-6 - - TRBV5-6 14 CASSFGSGANVLTF TGTGCCAGCAGCTTCGGCTCTGGGGCCAACGTCCTGACTTTC
TRBJ2-3 - TRBD2 TRBV7-8 18 CASSLGSLAGGYTDTQYF TGTGCCAGCAGCTTAGGATCCCTAGCGGGAGGATACACAGATACGCAGTATTTT
TRBJ1-1 - - TRBV18 12 CASSPPGTEAFF TGTGCCAGCTCACCACCGGGTACTGAAGCTTTCTTT
TRBJ2-1 - TRBD2 TRBV28 16 CASSISGRARTNEQFF TGTGCCAGCAGTATTAGCGGGAGGGCCAGGACCAATGAGCAGTTCTTC
TRBJ2-1 - TRBD2 TRBV19 13 CASSIDGAGEQFF TGTGCCAGTAGTATAGATGGAGCGGGAGAGCAGTTCTTC
TRBJ2-2 - - TRBV7-2 16 CASSLPPRGNTGELFF TGTGCCAGCAGCTTACCGCCGAGAGGTAACACCGGGGAGCTGTTTTTT
TRBJ2-7 - TRBD1 TRBV9 14 CASSVQDRAYEQYF TGTGCCAGCAGCGTCCAGGACAGGGCCTACGAGCAGTACTTC
TRBJ2-7 - TRBD2 TRBV4-1 15 CASSRTLAKAYEQYF TGCGCCAGCAGCCGCACACTAGCGAAAGCCTACGAGCAGTACTTC
TRBJ1-2 once - TRBV11-2 12 CASSLDSNGYTF TGTGCCAGCAGCTTAGATTCTAATGGCTACACCTTC
TRBJ2-2 - - TRBV7-2 12 CASSFDTGELFF TGTGCCAGCAGCTTTGACACCGGGGAGCTGTTTTTT
TRBJ2-7 once - TRBV5-5 14 CASSLAVSSYEQYF TGTGCCAGCAGCTTGGCAGTTAGCTCCTACGAGCAGTACTTC
TRBJ2-1 - TRBD2 TRBV19 17 CASSIAPPGGGSNEQFF TGTGCCAGTAGTATAGCACCCCCCGGGGGGGGTAGCAATGAGCAGTTCTTC
TRBJ1-1 - - TRBV18 14 CASSTSPPGTEAFF TGTGCCAGCTCAACCTCTCCCCCCGGCACTGAAGCTTTCTTT
TRBJ2-1 - TRBD2 TRBV15 15 CATSRGRELVNEQFF TGTGCCACCAGCAGGGGGCGGGAGTTGGTGAATGAGCAGTTCTTC
TRBJ2-7 - TRBD2 TRBV7-9 15 CASSLVAGESYEQYF TGTGCCAGCAGCTTAGTAGCGGGAGAGTCCTACGAGCAGTACTTC
TRBJ2-7 once TRBD1 TRBV5-3 16 CARSLDLMGQTYEQYF TGTGCCAGAAGCTTGGATCTTATGGGACAGACATACGAGCAGTACTTC
TRBJ2-3 - - TRBV6-6 15 CASSLGVRSTDTQYF TGTGCCAGCAGTTTAGGTGTAAGGAGCACAGATACGCAGTATTTT
TRBJ1-1 - TRBD1 TRBV13 15 CASSLRGTGRTEAFF TGTGCCAGCAGCCTCCGAGGGACAGGGAGAACTGAAGCTTTCTTT
TRBJ2-2 - TRBD2 TRBV30 15 CAWATSATNTGELFF TGTGCCTGGGCGACTAGCGCCACGAACACCGGGGAGCTGTTTTTT
TRBJ2-3 - TRBD1 TRBV7-6 16 CASSLEPGQGTDTQYF TGTGCCAGCAGCTTAGAACCGGGACAGGGCACAGATACGCAGTATTTT
TRBJ2-2 - TRBD1 TRBV30 16 CAWSNRGVGNTGELFF TGTGCCTGGAGTAACAGGGGGGTGGGCAACACCGGGGAGCTGTTTTTT
TRBJ1-1 - - TRBV5-1 13 CASSLRGGTEAFF TGCGCCAGCAGCTTGAGGGGGGGCACTGAAGCTTTCTTT
TRBJ2-7 few TRBD2 TRBV9 14 CASSSSGSVHEQYF TGTGCCAGCAGCAGTAGCGGGAGCGTCCACGAGCAGTACTTC
TRBJ2-1 - TRBD2 TRBV7-3 13 CASQRGGRDEQFF TGTGCCAGCCAACGCGGGGGACGCGATGAGCAGTTCTTC
TRBJ2-3 - TRBD2 TRBV7-2 17 CASSLGLAGASTDTQYF TGTGCCAGCAGCTTAGGGCTAGCGGGAGCTAGCACAGATACGCAGTATTTT
TRBJ2-1 - TRBD2 TRBV5-4 15 CASSETSGRGNEQFF TGTGCCAGCAGCGAGACTAGCGGGAGGGGCAATGAGCAGTTCTTC
TRBJ2-5 - - TRBV6-5 14 CASSPWRDQETQYF TGTGCCAGCAGTCCCTGGAGGGATCAAGAGACCCAGTACTTC
TRBJ2-2 - - TRBV11-3 12 CASSLDAGELFF TGTGCCAGCAGCTTAGACGCCGGGGAGCTGTTTTTT
TRBJ2-5 - TRBD2 TRBV18 21 CASWPDRRTLAGGPEQETQYF TGTGCCAGCTGGCCGGACAGGCGGACCCTAGCGGGAGGGCCGGAGCAAGAGACCCAGTACTTC
TRBJ2-1 - TRBD1 TRBV4-1 16 CASSPKHGTGGYEQFF TGCGCCAGCAGCCCAAAACACGGGACAGGGGGCTATGAGCAGTTCTTC
TRBJ1-5 - - TRBV7-2 13 CASSLEINQPQHF TGTGCCAGCAGCTTAGAGATTAATCAGCCCCAGCATTTT